Listed here are 20 T cell receptor beta chains from one sample, sequenced in a study of siplizumab effects on memory and regulatory T cells. The data were produced by immunoSEQ multiplex PCR, yet TCRdb's version contains in-frame clones alone and is incomplete. The table includes some 100,000 clones, over 85% detected once. Material for sequencing was CD8+ T cells sorted from blood. All receptors come from a human donor in good health.

The J gene is TRBJ2-5, the V gene TRBV7-9, with D unresolved. Germline V gene lookup returns CDR1 SEHNR and CDR2 FQNEAQ (reference sequence). This CDR3 is built from 11 residues. Trimming took off 5 bases at V and 2 bases at J, with 3 bases between the two ends. DNA for the CDR3: TGTGCCAGCAGCATACAAGAGACCCAGTACTTC. The encoded protein is CASSIQETQYF.

The chain uses TRBV19 and TRBJ2-7; 12 bases align to TRBD2. After removal of 5 bases from V and 4 bases from J, the junction contained 6 bases not matched to a gene. The germline V gene encodes CDR1 LNHDA and CDR2 SQIVND (reference sequence). This CDR3 has 15 amino acids. Here the CDR3 DNA reads TGTGCCAGTAGTCTGACTAGCGGGAGTGTTTACGAGCAGTACTTC. Translation gives CASSLTSGSVYEQYF. The variable domain in full, with the rest retrieved from reference TRBV19 and TRBJ2-7, is DGGITQSPKYLFRKEGQNVTLSCEQNLNHDAMYWYRQDPGQGLRLIYYSQIVNDFQKGDIAEGYSVSREKKESFPLTVTSAQKNPTAFYLCASSLTSGSVYEQYFGPGTRLTVT.

As for this clone: Other DNA sequences in the same sample also yield this CDR3. This chain joins TRBV10-3 and TRBJ2-7, with D perhaps given as TRBD1 or TRBD2 (5 bases each). The V end was cut by 4 bases, the J end by 0 bases, with 10 bases between. The CDR3 is 14 amino acids. Germline lookup yields CDR1 ENHRY and CDR2 SYGVKD. The CDR3 DNA follows: TGTGCCATCAGTGCCCCCGGGACCTCCTACGAGCAGTACTTC. Residues: CAISAPGTSYEQYF.

V and J are TRBV7-9 and TRBJ2-7; 10 bases fit TRBD1. Germline V gene lookup returns CDR1 SEHNR and CDR2 FQNEAQ (reference sequence). CDR3 size: 14 residues. The junction had 4 bases not matched to a gene; V was cut back by 4 bases and J by 4 bases. CDR3 nucleotide sequence: TGTGCCAGCAGCTACGGGACAGGGGCTTACGAGCAGTACTTC. This sequence encodes CASSYGTGAYEQYF.

This clone was recorded only once. V usage is TRBV19 and J usage is TRBJ2-7; maybe TRBD2 (5 bases). The V end lost 9 bases, the J end lost 2 bases, and 14 bases lay between the germline ends. The germline V gene has CDR1 LNHDA and CDR2 SQIVND (reference sequence). This CDR3 is 13 amino acids long. This CDR3 is CASRPGETYEQYF. For the CDR3, the DNA is TGTGCCAGCAGACCCGGGGAAACCTACGAGCAGTACTTC. Based on the CDR3 plus reference TRBV19 and TRBJ2-7, the full variable domain is DGGITQSPKYLFRKEGQNVTLSCEQNLNHDAMYWYRQDPGQGLRLIYYSQIVNDFQKGDIAEGYSVSREKKESFPLTVTSAQKNPTAFYLCASRPGETYEQYFGPGTRLTVT.

In this sample, this clone turned up a few times. This chain connects TRBV6-1 to TRBJ1-1; D might be TRBD1 (6 bases). Germline CDR1 MNHNS, CDR2 SASEGT. V dropped 7 bases and J dropped 2 bases, with 14 bases sitting between them. The CDR3 runs 14 residues. DNA for the CDR3: TGTGCCAGCACCCTAGGGGGGAGAAACACTGAAGCTTTCTTT. Protein: CASTLGGRNTEAFF.

This clone was seen only once. This chain connects TRBV4-1 to TRBJ2-7; TRBD2 is a possible D gene (5 bases). This CDR3 comprises 13 residues. The germline gives CDR1 MGHRA, CDR2 YSYEKL. V dropped 5 bases and J dropped 7 bases, with 15 bases sitting between them. CDR3: CASSAGPGFEQYF. Here the CDR3 DNA reads TGCGCCAGCAGCGCCGGGCCGGGGTTTGAGCAGTACTTC.

The chain combines TRBV7-9 with TRBJ1-1; D is possibly TRBD1 (6 bases). Trimming left V 1 base short and J 6 bases short, with 9 bases between. There are 13 residues in the CDR3. CDR1 SEHNR and CDR2 FQNEAQ come from the germline V gene (reference sequence). The CDR3 DNA is TGTGCCAGCAGCTTAGAGGACAGCCCTGAAGCTTTCTTT. This gives the protein CASSLEDSPEAFF. The complete variable domain, with remaining parts taken from reference TRBV7-9 and TRBJ1-1, reads DTGVSQNPRHKITKRGQNVTFRCDPISEHNRLYWYRQTLGQGPEFLTYFQNEAQLEKSRLLSDRFSAERPKGSFSTLEIQRTEQGDSAMYLCASSLEDSPEAFFGQGTRLTVV.

The chain employs TRBV5-6 and TRBJ2-5; perhaps TRBD1 as D (5 bases). The germline V gene encodes CDR1 SGHDT and CDR2 YYEEEE. The CDR3 has 15 residues. The ends were cut back, 5 bases at V and 1 base at J, with 15 bases in the middle. The CDR3 coding sequence is TGTGCCAGCAGTCCGCGTTTGGGGCTCCAAGAGACCCAGTACTTC. It specifies CASSPRLGLQETQYF.

The V gene is TRBV9, the J gene TRBJ2-3; 8 bases match TRBD2. The ends lost 4 bases at V and 6 bases at J; junction bases unmatched: 10. The CDR3 runs 15 residues. CDR1 is SGDLS, CDR2 YYNGEE, per germline. CDR3 nucleotides: TGTGCCAGCAGCCATAGCGGGAACACGGGTGATACGCAGTATTTT. This translates into CASSHSGNTGDTQYF. Filled out from reference TRBV9 and TRBJ2-3, the complete variable domain reads DSGVTQTPKHLITATGQRVTLRCSPRSGDLSVYWYQQSLDQGLQFLIQYYNGEERAKGNILERFSAQQFPDLHSELNLSSLELGDSALYFCASSHSGNTGDTQYFGPGTRLTVL.

The V call is TRBV13, the J call TRBJ1-1; a possible D gene is TRBD1 (5 bases). With 7 bases removed from V and 4 bases from J, the gap between germline ends came to 13 bases. The CDR3 extends over 13 amino acids. Germline-derived CDR1 and CDR2 are PRHDT and FYEKMQ (reference sequence). Here the CDR3 reads CASTLWGGTEAFF. For the CDR3, the DNA is TGTGCCAGCACCCTCTGGGGGGGCACTGAAGCTTTCTTT.

DNA for the CDR3: TGTGCCAGCACCCCGACAGGGAACTCCTACGAGCAGTACTTC. This gives the protein CASTPTGNSYEQYF. The chain employs TRBV7-9 and TRBJ2-7; TRBD1 aligns across 7 bases. Germline values: CDR1 SEHNR, CDR2 FQNEAQ (reference sequence). Losses at the gene ends were 7 bases for V and 0 bases for J; bases not matched to a gene: 6. CDR3 length: 14 residues.

This chain uses TRBV6-5 with TRBJ1-5; D is possibly TRBD1 (5 bases). This CDR3 is 13 amino acids long. Germline lookup yields CDR1 MNHEY and CDR2 SVGAGI. Trimming took 8 bases from V and 5 from J, leaving 13 bases between them. The CDR3 protein is CASGPGVDQPQHF. DNA of the CDR3: TGTGCCAGCGGCCCGGGGGTGGATCAGCCCCAGCATTTT.

The chain has TRBV4-1 and TRBJ1-2; 7 bases map to TRBD1. V lost 0 bases and J lost 4; bases outside the gene matches: 8. The CDR3 has 16 amino acids. Germline-derived CDR1 and CDR2 are MGHRA and YSYEKL. The CDR3 sequence: CASSQDSWDRIYGYTF. In DNA form, the CDR3 reads TGCGCCAGCAGCCAAGATAGTTGGGACAGAATCTATGGCTACACCTTC.

The chain has TRBV6-1 and TRBJ2-7; 12 bases are a match to TRBD1. This CDR3 contains 13 residues. After removal of 8 bases from V and 4 bases from J, the junction contained 3 bases not matched to a gene. Germline lookup yields CDR1 MNHNS and CDR2 SASEGT. The CDR3 bases are TGTGCCAGCCGGGACAGGGGGCTGTACGAGCAGTACTTC. It yields the protein CASRDRGLYEQYF.

The chain recombines TRBV7-9 with TRBJ2-1; D is unclear. V was cut by 4 bases and J by 9 bases, with 13 bases left in between. The CDR3 runs 13 residues. The germline V gene has CDR1 SEHNR and CDR2 FQNEAQ (reference sequence). The CDR3 loop is CASSSPSRGEQFF. The CDR3, as DNA: TGTGCCAGCAGCTCCCCCAGCAGAGGTGAGCAGTTCTTC.

The chain joins TRBV5-6 to TRBJ1-2; 7 bases align to TRBD1. V trimming: 4 bases; J trimming: 7 bases; junction bases outside the gene matches: 4. CDR1 and CDR2 from the germline V gene are SGHDT and YYEEEE. The CDR3 has 12 amino acids. The CDR3 here is CASSAGTAGYTF. The CDR3 nucleotides read TGTGCCAGCAGCGCCGGGACAGCTGGCTACACCTTC.

This chain connects TRBV6-4 to TRBJ1-2; tentatively, D is TRBD1 (5 bases). V lost 0 bases, J lost 4 bases, and 9 bases lay in between. Germline V gene sequence: CDR1 MRHNA, CDR2 SNTAGT. The CDR3 loop spans 14 amino acids. This chain's CDR3 is CASSDSWGLYGYTF. Written as DNA, the CDR3 is TGTGCCAGCAGTGACTCGTGGGGACTCTATGGCTACACCTTC.

This sequence joins TRBV30 and TRBJ2-3, with D possibly TRBD2 on 5 matching bases. Trimming stripped 0 bases from V and 4 bases from J, with 14 bases between. Germline CDR1 is GTSNPN and CDR2 is SVGIG (reference sequence). The CDR3 contains 15 residues. The CDR3 region has the DNA TGTGCCTGGAGTGTACTAGTACTAGTGGCAGATACGCAGTATTTT. This sequence encodes CAWSVLVLVADTQYF.

This sequence joins TRBV27 and TRBJ1-1; D uncertain. Germline CDR1 is MNHEY and CDR2 is SMNVEV (reference sequence). Trimming removed 1 base at V and 4 bases at J, with 10 bases between. This CDR3 is 14 amino acids long. For the CDR3, the DNA is TGTGCCAGCAGTTTATTGTTCAGCTCCACTGAAGCTTTCTTT. Amino acid sequence: CASSLLFSSTEAFF.